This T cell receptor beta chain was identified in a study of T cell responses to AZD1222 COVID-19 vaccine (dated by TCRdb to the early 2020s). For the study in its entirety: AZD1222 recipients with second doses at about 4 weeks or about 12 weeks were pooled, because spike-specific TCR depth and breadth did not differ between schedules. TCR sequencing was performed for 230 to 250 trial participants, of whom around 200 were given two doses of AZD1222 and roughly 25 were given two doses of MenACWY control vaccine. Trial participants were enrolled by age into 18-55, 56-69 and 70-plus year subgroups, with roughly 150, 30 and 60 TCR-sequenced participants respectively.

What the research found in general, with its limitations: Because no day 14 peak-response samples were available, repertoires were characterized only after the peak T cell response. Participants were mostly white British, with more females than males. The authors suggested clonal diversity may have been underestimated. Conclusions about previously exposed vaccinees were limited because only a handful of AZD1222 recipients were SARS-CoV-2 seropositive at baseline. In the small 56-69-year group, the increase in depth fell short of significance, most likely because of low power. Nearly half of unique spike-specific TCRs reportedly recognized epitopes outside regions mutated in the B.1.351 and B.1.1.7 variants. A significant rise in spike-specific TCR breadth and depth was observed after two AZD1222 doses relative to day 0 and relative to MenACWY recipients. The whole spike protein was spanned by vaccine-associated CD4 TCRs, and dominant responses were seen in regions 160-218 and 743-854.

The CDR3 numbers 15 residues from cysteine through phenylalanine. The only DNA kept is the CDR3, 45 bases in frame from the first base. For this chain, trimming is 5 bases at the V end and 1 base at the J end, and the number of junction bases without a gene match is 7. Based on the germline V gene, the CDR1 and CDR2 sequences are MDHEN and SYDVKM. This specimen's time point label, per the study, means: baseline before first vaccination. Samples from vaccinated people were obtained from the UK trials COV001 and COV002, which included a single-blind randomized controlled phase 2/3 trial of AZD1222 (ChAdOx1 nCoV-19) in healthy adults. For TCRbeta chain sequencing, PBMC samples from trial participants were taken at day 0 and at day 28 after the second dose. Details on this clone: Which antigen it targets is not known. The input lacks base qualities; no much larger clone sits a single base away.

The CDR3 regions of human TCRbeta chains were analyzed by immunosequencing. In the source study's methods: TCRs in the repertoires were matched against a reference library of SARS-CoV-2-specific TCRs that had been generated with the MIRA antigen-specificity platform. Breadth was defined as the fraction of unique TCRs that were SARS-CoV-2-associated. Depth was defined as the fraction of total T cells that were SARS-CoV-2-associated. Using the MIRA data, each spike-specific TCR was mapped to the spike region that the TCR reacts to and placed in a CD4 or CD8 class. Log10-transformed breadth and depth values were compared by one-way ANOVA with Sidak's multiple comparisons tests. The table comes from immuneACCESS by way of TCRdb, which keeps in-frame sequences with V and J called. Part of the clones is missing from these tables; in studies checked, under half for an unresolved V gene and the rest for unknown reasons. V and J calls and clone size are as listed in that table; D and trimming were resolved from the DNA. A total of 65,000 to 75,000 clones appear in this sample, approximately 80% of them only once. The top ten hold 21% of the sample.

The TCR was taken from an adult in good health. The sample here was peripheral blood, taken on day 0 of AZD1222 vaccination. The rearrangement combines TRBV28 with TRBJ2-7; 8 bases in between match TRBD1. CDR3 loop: CASSPGQGSSYEQYF. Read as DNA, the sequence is TGTGCCAGCAGTCCCGGACAGGGAAGTTCCTACGAGCAGTACTTC. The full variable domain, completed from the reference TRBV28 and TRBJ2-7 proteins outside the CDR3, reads DVKVTQSSRYLVKRTGEKVFLECVQDMDHENMFWYRQDPGLGLRLIYFSYDVKMKEKGDIPEGYSVSREKKERFSLILESASTNQTSMYLCASSPGQGSSYEQYFGPGTRLTVT.